Listed below are T cell receptor beta chains from one sample, sequenced in a study of identical twins. TCRdb analysed the 5' RACE reads with MiXCR anew, one entry per CDR3 protein. Of 500,000 or so distinct CDR3 sequences in the sample, more than 13% are singletons; the top ten hold approximately 0.9%. These data also formed part of another study, on yellow fever vaccine responses in identical twins.

Sequences were obtained from CD4+ T cells sorted from blood. These receptors all come from a woman between 18 and 30 years old in good health. CDR3s include the opening cysteine and the closing phenylalanine or tryptophan. Each record gives: D gene, J gene, V gene, clone size, CDR3 protein, CDR3 DNA. The D gene is left open where the match is weak. Where a row states a size, it is once, few, many or the class of an expanded clone; other rows omit it.

D gene: TRBD1
J gene: TRBJ1-5
V gene: TRBV12-3/TRBV12-4
clone size: few
CDR3 protein: CASSRQGAAGNQPQHF
CDR3 DNA: TGTGCCAGCAGCAGACAGGGGGCAGCGGGCAATCAGCCCCAGCATTTT

D gene: TRBD1
J gene: TRBJ2-3
V gene: TRBV24-1
clone size: -
CDR3 protein: CATSTTGGTYTQYF
CDR3 DNA: TGTGCCACCAGTACCACAGGGGGCACGTATACGCAGTATTTT

D gene: -
J gene: TRBJ1-1
V gene: TRBV5-1
clone size: few
CDR3 protein: CASSLSGLIENTEAFF
CDR3 DNA: TGCGCCAGCAGCCTCTCAGGGTTGATAGAGAACACTGAAGCTTTCTTT

D gene: TRBD1
J gene: TRBJ2-3
V gene: TRBV7-8
clone size: -
CDR3 protein: CASSSGWTGVNTQYF
CDR3 DNA: TGTGCCAGCAGCTCGGGATGGACAGGGGTGAATACGCAGTATTTT

D gene: -
J gene: TRBJ2-7
V gene: TRBV7-2
clone size: -
CDR3 protein: CASSFTYGQYF
CDR3 DNA: TGTGCCAGCAGCTTTACCTACGGGCAGTACTTC

D gene: TRBD1
J gene: TRBJ2-3
V gene: TRBV7-2
clone size: few
CDR3 protein: CASSAGTGGLYTQYF
CDR3 DNA: TGTGCCAGCAGCGCCGGGACAGGGGGCCTGTATACGCAGTATTTT

D gene: -
J gene: TRBJ2-1
V gene: TRBV2
clone size: few
CDR3 protein: CASSGQAGNEQFF
CDR3 DNA: TGTGCCAGCAGTGGACAGGCGGGGAATGAGCAGTTCTTC

D gene: TRBD1
J gene: TRBJ1-2
V gene: TRBV10-3
clone size: many
CDR3 protein: CAVGTGVLYGYTF
CDR3 DNA: TGTGCCGTCGGGACAGGGGTTCTCTATGGCTACACCTTC

D gene: -
J gene: TRBJ2-5
V gene: TRBV29-1
clone size: -
CDR3 protein: CSADRGAQETQYF
CDR3 DNA: TGCAGCGCCGATCGGGGGGCCCAAGAGACCCAGTACTTC

D gene: TRBD2
J gene: TRBJ2-2
V gene: TRBV7-7
clone size: many
CDR3 protein: CASSLMSGGAATGELFF
CDR3 DNA: TGTGCTAGCAGCTTAATGAGCGGGGGGGCAGCGACCGGGGAGCTGTTTTTT

D gene: -
J gene: TRBJ2-6
V gene: TRBV7-3
clone size: -
CDR3 protein: CASSLGQFSGANVLTF
CDR3 DNA: TGTGCCAGCAGCTTGGGCCAGTTTTCTGGGGCCAACGTCCTGACTTTC

D gene: -
J gene: TRBJ2-7
V gene: TRBV10-1
clone size: many
CDR3 protein: CASSESNLAGFYEQYF
CDR3 DNA: TGCGCCAGCAGTGAGTCGAACCTAGCTGGATTCTACGAGCAGTACTTC

D gene: TRBD2
J gene: TRBJ2-7
V gene: TRBV20-1
clone size: -
CDR3 protein: CSAPFVAGVTYEQYF
CDR3 DNA: TGCAGTGCACCCTTCGTGGCGGGAGTCACCTACGAGCAGTACTTC

D gene: TRBD1
J gene: TRBJ2-1
V gene: TRBV7-9
clone size: few
CDR3 protein: CASSLARTGNYNEQFF
CDR3 DNA: TGTGCCAGCAGCTTAGCGCGGACAGGGAACTACAATGAGCAGTTCTTC

D gene: TRBD1
J gene: TRBJ2-7
V gene: TRBV5-1
clone size: many
CDR3 protein: CASSSSKTGLYEQYF
CDR3 DNA: TGCGCCAGCAGCTCGTCTAAGACAGGGTTATACGAGCAGTACTTC

D gene: -
J gene: TRBJ1-5
V gene: TRBV12-3/TRBV12-4
clone size: -
CDR3 protein: CASRETENQPQHF
CDR3 DNA: TGTGCCAGCAGAGAGACAGAAAATCAGCCCCAGCATTTT

D gene: TRBD1
J gene: TRBJ1-2
V gene: TRBV7-8
clone size: -
CDR3 protein: CASSLIGDRDSSYGYTF
CDR3 DNA: TGTGCCAGCAGCTTAATCGGGGACAGGGATTCATCCTATGGCTACACCTTC

D gene: -
J gene: TRBJ1-4
V gene: TRBV28
clone size: -
CDR3 protein: CASRWGGGTNEKLFF
CDR3 DNA: TGTGCCAGCAGGTGGGGGGGCGGCACTAATGAAAAACTGTTTTTT

D gene: TRBD1
J gene: TRBJ1-6
V gene: TRBV20-1
clone size: few
CDR3 protein: CSATGGDRGKLSPLHF
CDR3 DNA: TGCAGTGCTACGGGAGGAGACAGGGGGAAACTTTCACCCCTCCACTTT

D gene: -
J gene: TRBJ2-7
V gene: TRBV16
clone size: -
CDR3 protein: CASSQSPDNSYEQYF
CDR3 DNA: TGTGCCAGCAGCCAATCGCCGGACAACTCCTACGAGCAGTACTTC

D gene: TRBD1
J gene: TRBJ2-6
V gene: TRBV30
clone size: -
CDR3 protein: CAWRVWTGDSSGANVLTF
CDR3 DNA: TGTGCCTGGAGGGTTTGGACAGGGGACTCCTCTGGGGCCAACGTCCTGACTTTC

D gene: TRBD1
J gene: TRBJ2-1
V gene: TRBV5-1
clone size: -
CDR3 protein: CASSLAGQVYNEQFF
CDR3 DNA: TGCGCCAGCAGCTTGGCGGGACAGGTATACAATGAGCAGTTCTTC